The next 15 T cell receptor beta chains were all read from a single sample in a study of human T cells and chemical hapten exposure. Time point given: patch test 2, 6 weeks after DPC sensitization. As for treatment: therapeutic diphenylcyclopropenone sensitization with weekly scalp DPC. One entry per CDR3 protein, called by TCRdb with MiXCR from the RACE reads. The repertoire holds some 350,000 distinct CDR3 sequences, with about 6% as singletons. The sequencing used whole blood, collected in connection with sensitization to the hapten diphenylcyclopropenone (DPC). These receptors were obtained from a woman under 30 with alopecia areata. Some clones in this sample may be carry-over from other donors' samples.

The chain carries TRBV2 and TRBJ1-3, with D unclear. Looked up from germline, CDR1 is SNHLY and CDR2 is FYNNEI. Trimming stripped 2 bases from V and 2 bases from J, with 7 bases between. The CDR3 totals 14 residues. The CDR3 DNA reads as TGTGCCAGCAGTGAACGGGGAACTGGAAACACCATATATTTT. Protein product: CASSERGTGNTIYF.

In this sample, this clonotype turned up many times. V is TRBV27 and J is TRBJ2-3, with TRBD1 matching 10 bases. This CDR3 spans 15 amino acids. Germline CDR1 reads MNHEY; CDR2 reads SMNVEV (reference sequence). The V gene end was trimmed by 5 bases and the J gene end by 7 bases; junction bases not matched to a gene: 9. The CDR3 loop is CASSQPGQGMNTQYF. CDR3 nucleotides: TGTGCCAGCAGTCAACCGGGACAGGGGATGAATACGCAGTATTTT.

This clonotype was counted many times. The chain employs TRBV18 and TRBJ1-5; 11 nucleotides match TRBD1. The length of the CDR3 is 16 residues. Germline V lookup: CDR1 KGHSH, CDR2 LQKENI. The ends lost 2 bases at V and 3 bases at J; junction bases unmatched: 3. The CDR3 nucleotides are TGTGCCAGCTCACCAGGACAGGGGGCTTCCAATCAGCCCCAGCATTTT. This codes for CASSPGQGASNQPQHF. Full variable domain (missing parts from reference TRBV18 and TRBJ1-5): NAGVMQNPRHLVRRRGQEARLRCSPMKGHSHVYWYRQLPEEGLKFMVYLQKENIIDESGMPKERFSAEFPKEGPSILRIQQVVRGDSAAYFCASSPGQGASNQPQHFGDGTRLSIL.

This clonotype was seen ten or more times. The chain combines TRBV20-1 with TRBJ2-3, with 9 bases identical to TRBD1. The CDR3 sequence is 14 residues long. The germline CDR1 and CDR2 sequences are DFQATT and SNEGSKA (reference sequence). The V and J ends lost 5 bases and 4 bases, in that order; junction bases with no gene match: 7. DNA of the CDR3: TGCAGTGCTCCAGACAGGGGGTTTTCAGATACGCAGTATTTT. Amino acid sequence: CSAPDRGFSDTQYF.

This clonotype was recorded many times. V usage is TRBV9 and J usage is TRBJ1-6; D gene unclear. The CDR3 sequence is 13 residues long. From germline, CDR1 is SGDLS and CDR2 YYNGEE. The germline V and J ends were trimmed by 2 bases and 6 bases, with 6 bases remaining between them. The CDR3, as DNA: TGTGCCAGCAGCGTGCAGATTAATTCACCCCTCCACTTT. Translation gives CASSVQINSPLHF.

The chain recombines TRBV15 with TRBJ2-3; TRBD1 agrees at 7 bases. In germline, CDR1 is LNHNV, CDR2 YYDKDF (reference sequence). The CDR3 totals 15 residues. The junction had 4 bases not matched to a gene; V was cut back by 3 bases and J by 1 base. CDR3 protein: CATSRRGTGTDTQYF. The CDR3 DNA sequence: TGTGCCACCAGCAGGAGAGGGACAGGCACAGATACGCAGTATTTT.

This clonotype was detected only a few times. The chain uses TRBV2 and TRBJ1-1; D possibly corresponds to TRBD1 (6 bases). V was clipped by 6 bases and J by 8 bases, with 16 bases between them. Germline V lookup: CDR1 SNHLY, CDR2 FYNNEI. This CDR3 has 13 residues. DNA of the CDR3: TGTGCCAGCAGAGCAACAGGGAGGGCGGAAGCTTTCTTT. Translating gives CASRATGRAEAFF.

There are many counts of this clonotype. The rearrangement links TRBV12-3 or TRBV12-4 to TRBJ1-4, with 12 bases identical to TRBD1. Trimming at V came to 4 bases and at J to 4 bases, leaving 7 bases not matched to a gene. The CDR3 loop spans 17 amino acids. The DNA of the CDR3 is TGTGCCAGCAGTTCTGGGACAGGGGGCTTTAGTAATGAAAAACTGTTTTTT. Translation gives CASSSGTGGFSNEKLFF.

The gene calls are TRBV12-3 or TRBV12-4 and TRBJ2-1; 8 bases align to TRBD2. With 5 bases clipped from V and 10 bases from J, the junction kept 7 bases outside the gene matches. This CDR3 has 13 amino acids. In DNA form, the CDR3 reads TGTGCCAGCAGTCGCTTTAGCGGGGTGGAGCAGTTCTTC. Protein product: CASSRFSGVEQFF.

This clonotype was seen more than once but under ten times. The rearrangement uses TRBV7-9 and TRBJ2-7; 9 bases agree with TRBD1. The CDR3 runs to 15 residues. Germline CDR1 and CDR2: SEHNR and FQNEAQ (reference sequence). J was trimmed by 2 bases and V by 5 bases; bases with no gene match: 7. CDR3 residues: CASSQGQGLTYEQYF. CDR3 nucleotides: TGTGCCAGCAGCCAGGGACAGGGCCTAACCTACGAGCAGTACTTC.

This clonotype was detected ten times or more. The rearrangement uses TRBV3-1 and TRBJ1-6; 8 bases are shared with TRBD1. This CDR3 contains 15 residues. Germline CDR1 is LGHDT and CDR2 is YNNKEL (reference sequence). With V trimmed by 4 bases and J by 8 bases, 7 bases remained unmatched. CDR3 sequence (DNA): TGTGCCAGCAGCCCGATGGACAGGGCCGATTCACCCCTCCACTTT. The encoded protein is CASSPMDRADSPLHF.

This clonotype was observed many times. This chain connects TRBV6-2 or TRBV6-3 to TRBJ2-3, with 8 bases fitting TRBD1. Per the germline V gene, CDR1 is MNHEY and CDR2 is SVGEGT. This CDR3 is built from 15 residues. The V and J ends lost 3 bases and 4 bases, in that order; junction bases with no gene match: 6. CDR3 DNA: TGTGCCAGCAGTTATACCGGACAGGGTCCAGATACGCAGTATTTT. It translates to CASSYTGQGPDTQYF.

This clonotype was seen ten or more times. The gene calls are TRBV3-1 and TRBJ2-3; D gene ambiguous. CDR1 is LGHDT, CDR2 YNNKEL, per germline (reference sequence). V was shortened by 0 bases and J by 4 bases, with 8 bases between the two germline ends. This CDR3 is 14 amino acids long. CDR3 protein: CASSQDYGSDTQYF. The CDR3 DNA sequence: TGTGCCAGCAGCCAAGACTACGGGTCAGATACGCAGTATTTT.

This clonotype was seen only a few times. This rearrangement joins TRBV15 to TRBJ1-1; 7 nucleotides match TRBD1. Trimming cost V 5 bases and J 6 bases; bases outside gene matches: 15. The CDR3 length is 16 residues. The V gene's germline CDR1 is LNHNV and CDR2 YYDKDF (reference sequence). As DNA, the CDR3 is TGTGCCACCAGCCGAGGGTTATCGGCAGGGACAGCTGAAGCTTTCTTT. Protein: CATSRGLSAGTAEAFF.

This clonotype showed up just a few times. The V and J genes are TRBV29-1 and TRBJ2-3; a possible D gene is TRBD1 (6 bases). Trimming cost V 8 bases and J 4 bases, with 16 bases left between them. Germline CDR1 is SQVTM and CDR2 is ANQGSEA. This CDR3 comprises 13 residues. CDR3 sequence (DNA): TGCAGCTCACGGCAGGGGAGCGCAGATACGCAGTATTTT. Translating gives CSSRQGSADTQYF.